This TCR beta chain was captured in a study of blood T cell repertoires in COVID-19. Across the whole study: Nucleic acid was either cDNA or gDNA, and it came from T cells, B-cell-depleted T cells, or PBMCs.

The method was immunoSEQ multiplex PCR; TCRdb's version includes in-frame clones alone and lacks a portion of them. The repertoire holds 360,000 or so clones, 87% seen once, with about 2.7% in the top ten. The CDR3 contains 16 residues. The germline gives CDR1 SGHRS, CDR2 YFSETQ. J lost 10 bases, V lost 4 bases, and 15 bases had no gene match. Recovered status applied to Cohort 3 donors who had two consecutive negative PCRs. It also applied to those with clearance or with symptom resolution. The clonotype originates from a woman aged 25 to 45 who had recovered from COVID-19. The sequencing sample was made of PBMCs or T cells enriched from blood (not recorded which). The chain joins TRBV5-1 to TRBJ2-1; 9 bases fit TRBD2. The CDR3 spells CASSQFGAGGPREQFF. CDR3 coding DNA: TGCGCCAGCAGCCAGTTCGGGGCGGGAGGGCCGAGGGAGCAGTTCTTC.